These 20 T cell receptor beta chains originate from one sample sequenced in a study of blood T cell repertoires in COVID-19. The method was immunoSEQ multiplex PCR; TCRdb's version includes in-frame clones alone and lacks a portion of them. The table lists more than 90,000 clones, under 85% of them singletons, with around 12% in the top ten. The sequencing input was peripheral blood. These receptor sequences come from a human donor in a cohort sampled during active COVID-19.

This clone was seen a single time. The V gene is TRBV5-1, the J gene TRBJ1-1; the match to TRBD1 covers 10 bases. This CDR3 has 19 residues. Per germline, CDR1 SGHRS and CDR2 YFSETQ. With 2 bases clipped from V and 0 bases from J, the junction kept 13 bases outside the gene matches. This chain's CDR3 is CASSFTLTGGDSMNTEAFF. The CDR3 DNA reads TGCGCCAGCAGCTTTACCTTGACAGGGGGCGACTCCATGAACACTGAAGCTTTCTTT.

In nucleotides, the CDR3 is TGTGCCAGCAGTCGGGACACCACTTCAGGTGAAAAACTGTTTTTT. This sequence encodes CASSRDTTSGEKLFF. The chain has TRBV6-5 and TRBJ1-4, with D perhaps TRBD1 (6 bases). Trimming removed 5 bases at V and 7 bases at J, with 17 bases between. Germline assignment: CDR1 MNHEY and CDR2 SVGAGI. The CDR3 sequence is 15 residues long.

The CDR3 DNA reads TGTGCCAGCTCAGCCGGACAGGGACGTAATTCACCCCTCCACTTT. This sequence encodes CASSAGQGRNSPLHF. The chain links TRBV18 to TRBJ1-6, with 8 bases fitting TRBD1. CDR3 size: 15 residues. After removal of 5 bases from V and 6 bases from J, the junction contained 6 bases not matched to a gene. Germline CDR1 KGHSH, CDR2 LQKENI.

The V gene is TRBV19, the J gene TRBJ1-1; no reliable D call. V lost 5 bases to trimming and J lost 0 bases, with 7 bases between them. CDR1 LNHDA and CDR2 SQIVND come from the germline V gene (reference sequence). The length of the CDR3 is 13 residues. The CDR3 region is CASSVRVNTEAFF. The CDR3 bases are TGTGCCAGTAGTGTTCGAGTGAACACTGAAGCTTTCTTT.

This chain links TRBV6-2 or TRBV6-3 with TRBJ2-7; 7 positions match TRBD1. This CDR3 has 11 amino acids. V was clipped by 6 bases and J by 6 bases; unmatched bases: 2. Germline loops: CDR1 MNHEY, CDR2 SVGEGT. The CDR3 protein is CASSRDSEQYF. The CDR3 DNA reads as TGTGCCAGCAGCCGGGACAGCGAGCAGTACTTC.

This clone has only one observation. The chain couples TRBV19 to TRBJ1-3, with D possibly being TRBD1 (5 bases). The CDR3 loop spans 12 amino acids. CDR1 and CDR2 from the germline V gene are LNHDA and SQIVND (reference sequence). Trimming took off 10 bases at V and 2 bases at J, with 9 bases between the two ends. The CDR3 spells CATSGTGNTIYF. In DNA form, the CDR3 reads TGTGCCACCTCAGGGACTGGAAACACCATATATTTT.

The chain carries TRBV19 and TRBJ1-2, with 8 bases identical to TRBD1. CDR1 LNHDA and CDR2 SQIVND come from the germline V gene (reference sequence). V shed 3 bases and J 3 bases; nucleotides not matched to a gene: 9. This CDR3 spans 16 amino acids. CDR3 sequence reads: CASSISGGLDYYGYTF. In DNA form, the CDR3 reads TGTGCCAGTAGTATTTCAGGGGGCTTGGATTACTATGGCTACACCTTC.

The chain couples TRBV9 to TRBJ2-5, with 10 bases aligning to TRBD2. Germline V gene lookup returns CDR1 SGDLS and CDR2 YYNGEE. The CDR3 is made up of 16 amino acids. The ends lost 0 bases at V and 7 bases at J; junction bases unmatched: 9. This CDR3 is CASSVGVAGGRRTQYF. The CDR3 DNA sequence: TGTGCCAGCAGCGTAGGAGTAGCGGGGGGAAGACGGACCCAGTACTTC.

V usage is TRBV29-1 and J usage is TRBJ1-1, with D perhaps TRBD1 (5 bases). CDR3 length: 12 amino acids. Germline V gives CDR1 SQVTM, CDR2 ANQGSEA. V lost 4 bases to trimming and J lost 4 bases, with 10 bases between them. The CDR3 loop is CSVGERGTEAFF. The CDR3 bases are TGCAGCGTTGGTGAAAGGGGCACTGAAGCTTTCTTT.

The chain couples TRBV7-9 to TRBJ1-2; 12 nucleotides agree with TRBD1. The CDR3 is 14 amino acids. Germline V gives CDR1 SEHNR, CDR2 FQNEAQ (reference sequence). With 5 bases clipped from V and 6 bases from J, the junction kept 4 bases outside the gene matches. The DNA for the CDR3 is TGTGCCAGCAGCCGTGGGACAGGGGGCAATGGCTACACCTTC. Its protein product is CASSRGTGGNGYTF.

The CDR3 reads CASRQSDYEQYF. Written as DNA, the CDR3 is TGTGCCAGCCGACAGTCCGACTACGAGCAGTACTTC. The J gene is TRBJ2-7, the V gene TRBV4-2; a possible D gene is TRBD1 (5 bases). V lost 8 bases to trimming and J lost 3 bases, with 11 bases between them. CDR1 LGHNA and CDR2 YNFKEQ come from the germline V gene. This CDR3 is built from 12 residues.

The chain carries TRBV5-1 and TRBJ1-1, with D unresolved. This CDR3 is 15 amino acids long. V lost 3 bases to trimming and J lost 4 bases, with 16 bases between them. Looked up from germline, CDR1 is SGHRS and CDR2 is YFSETQ. The CDR3 spells CASSSTGRSITEAFF. DNA for the CDR3: TGCGCCAGCAGCTCGACCGGCCGGAGTATCACTGAAGCTTTCTTT.

The gene calls are TRBV9 and TRBJ2-1, with D perhaps TRBD1 (6 bases). Germline assignment: CDR1 SGDLS and CDR2 YYNGEE. Trimming shortened V by 2 bases and J by 4 bases, and 10 bases separated the two germline ends. This CDR3 has 14 residues. The CDR3 spells CASSVTTGYNEQFF. CDR3 bases: TGTGCCAGCAGCGTGACCACAGGGTACAATGAGCAGTTCTTC.

The CDR3: CASSSLYSNQPQHF. DNA of the CDR3: TGTGCCAGCAGTTCCCTATATAGCAATCAGCCCCAGCATTTT. J is TRBJ1-5 and V is TRBV6-6; no definite D call. Looked up from germline, CDR1 is MNHNY and CDR2 is SVGAGI (reference sequence). The CDR3 loop spans 14 amino acids. The germline V and J ends were trimmed by 4 bases and 0 bases, with 7 bases remaining between them.

This chain joins TRBV7-6 and TRBJ1-1, with 7 bases identical to TRBD1. This CDR3 region has 15 residues. V lost 7 bases, J lost 11 bases, and 19 bases stayed unmatched. CDR1 and CDR2 (germline): SGHVS, FNYEAQ. The CDR3 coding sequence is TGTGCCAGCACCATTACTCTTGAACAAACAGGGGAGGCTTTCTTT. Its translation: CASTITLEQTGEAFF.

DNA for the CDR3: TGTGCCAGCACCGGAAGCGGTAATCGGGAGACCCAGTACTTC. Protein: CASTGSGNRETQYF. The V and J genes are TRBV28 and TRBJ2-5, with D possibly matching TRBD2 (5 bases). Germline V CDR1 and CDR2: MDHEN, SYDVKM. The V and J ends lost 7 bases and 5 bases respectively, with 17 bases between them. The CDR3 has 14 residues.

The gene calls are TRBV2 and TRBJ2-3; 7 bases line up with TRBD2. The V gene end was trimmed by 5 bases and the J gene end by 7 bases; junction bases not matched to a gene: 15. The CDR3 runs 16 residues. The germline V gene encodes CDR1 SNHLY and CDR2 FYNNEI. The CDR3 DNA follows: TGTGCCAGCAGTCCCTACCGGACTAGTCTTGGAAATACGCAGTATTTT. Translating it yields CASSPYRTSLGNTQYF.

The chain employs TRBV5-1 and TRBJ2-3; perhaps TRBD2 as D (5 bases). Trimming stripped 0 bases from V and 3 bases from J, with 11 bases between. This CDR3 is built from 15 residues. The V gene's germline CDR1 is SGHRS and CDR2 YFSETQ. CDR3 bases: TGCGCCAGCAGCTTGGTATTGCCGGGGACAGATACGCAGTATTTT. Residues: CASSLVLPGTDTQYF.

The sample holds a few counts of this clone. V is TRBV13 and J is TRBJ2-7; 9 nucleotides align to TRBD2. Germline values: CDR1 PRHDT, CDR2 FYEKMQ (reference sequence). The CDR3 consists of 17 residues. V was pared by 4 bases and J by 7 bases, with 17 bases of the junction left unmatched. CDR3 protein: CASSSKERGVSPNEQYF. Here the CDR3 DNA reads TGTGCCAGCAGCTCCAAAGAGCGGGGGGTCTCCCCTAATGAGCAGTACTTC.

This clone was seen just once. This rearrangement joins TRBV5-4 to TRBJ2-1; 7 bases map to TRBD2. CDR1 SGHNT and CDR2 YYREEE come from the germline V gene (reference sequence). Trimming removed 0 bases from V and 10 bases from J; junction bases left unmatched: 13. This CDR3 spans 16 amino acids. The DNA for the CDR3 is TGTGCCAGCAGCTTGGACGCTTTGGGAGGGAGCGGAGAGCAGTTCTTC. Protein sequence: CASSLDALGGSGEQFF.